Following are 10 T cell receptor beta chains from one sample sequenced in a study of shared clonotypes between healthy human individuals. Produced via immunoSEQ multiplex PCR; TCRdb's table is partial and in-frame only. Of around 2.1 million clones in the sample, approximately 94% were seen once. Naive CD8 populations comprised CD45RO-negative cells positively selected for CCR7, excluding terminally differentiated effector memory CD45RA+ cells. The source material was naive CD8+ T cells from PBMCs. Receptors were obtained from a man in his late teens or twenties in good health. Some clones in this sample may be carry-over from other donors' samples.

V and J are TRBV4-3 and TRBJ1-2; D is undetermined. Trimming removed 5 bases from V and 5 bases from J, with 9 bases in between. Germline values: CDR1 LGHNA, CDR2 YSLEER. This CDR3 region has 12 residues. CDR3 in amino acids: CASSRSPYGYTF. CDR3 bases: TGCGCCAGCAGCAGAAGCCCGTATGGCTACACCTTC.

The chain joins TRBV27 to TRBJ1-4, with TRBD1 matching 7 bases. Germline V gene data show CDR1 as MNHEY and CDR2 as SMNVEV (reference sequence). V trimming: 6 bases; J trimming: 8 bases; junction bases outside the gene matches: 9. This CDR3 region has 14 residues. CDR3 protein: CASSPTGSREKLFF. DNA of the CDR3: TGTGCCAGCAGCCCGACAGGGAGTAGGGAAAAACTGTTTTTT.

This clone was observed a single time. The chain uses TRBV28 and TRBJ2-2; weak D call: TRBD1 (6 bases). Trimming stripped 1 base from V and 6 bases from J, with 12 bases between. Germline CDR1 and CDR2: MDHEN and SYDVKM. The CDR3 spans 15 residues. In DNA form, the CDR3 reads TGTGCCAGCAGTTTATTACCCAGGGGTGCCGGGGAGCTGTTTTTT. Translation gives CASSLLPRGAGELFF.

This clone appeared once. The V and J genes are TRBV19 and TRBJ1-1, with D unclear. Per the germline V gene, CDR1 is LNHDA and CDR2 is SQIVND (reference sequence). V shed 8 bases and J shed 8 bases, with 18 bases lying between them. The CDR3 is 13 residues long. CDR3 amino acids: CASRPSLRLEAFF. CDR3 DNA: TGTGCCAGTCGGCCGTCCCTCAGGCTGGAAGCTTTCTTT.

This chain uses TRBV7-9 with TRBJ2-7; the D is unclear. V dropped 0 bases and J dropped 0 bases, with 12 bases sitting between them. This CDR3 has 16 residues. CDR1 SEHNR and CDR2 FQNEAQ come from the germline V gene (reference sequence). The CDR3 here is CASSLAAFTVSYEQYF. CDR3 DNA sequence: TGTGCCAGCAGCTTAGCGGCCTTTACCGTCTCCTACGAGCAGTACTTC.

The rearrangement uses TRBV19 and TRBJ2-7; either TRBD1 or TRBD2 may supply D (5 bases each). Between the trimmed V and J ends, which lost 4 bases and 3 bases, there was a span of 10 bases. Germline CDR1 is LNHDA and CDR2 is SQIVND (reference sequence). CDR3 length: 13 amino acids. The CDR3 here is CASSKGRSYEQYF. The CDR3 DNA follows: TGTGCCAGTAGTAAGGGACGGAGCTACGAGCAGTACTTC.

The V gene is TRBV4-2, the J gene TRBJ2-2, with TRBD2 matching over 12 bases. The CDR3 is 19 amino acids. CDR1 is LGHNA, CDR2 YNFKEQ, per germline. V shed 1 base, J shed 1 base, and the junction held 7 bases outside the gene matches. The CDR3 DNA sequence: TGTGCCAGCAGCCAAGGGCTAGCGGGAGGGCATGGGAACACCGGGGAGCTGTTTTTT. It is translated as CASSQGLAGGHGNTGELFF.

This clone was picked up a small number of times. V is TRBV19 and J is TRBJ2-2; no firm D call. Germline CDR1 is LNHDA and CDR2 is SQIVND (reference sequence). The ends were cut back, 3 bases at V and 7 bases at J, with 9 bases in the middle. This CDR3 is built from 13 residues. The CDR3 coding sequence is TGTGCCAGTAGTATTGGGGAAATCGGGGAGCTGTTTTTT. As protein: CASSIGEIGELFF.

The chain couples TRBV19 to TRBJ2-2; D might be TRBD2 (6 bases). Trimming took 7 bases from V and 4 from J, leaving 13 bases between them. Germline V gene lookup returns CDR1 LNHDA and CDR2 SQIVND (reference sequence). This CDR3 contains 14 residues. CDR3 in amino acids: CASTREYPTGELFF. The CDR3 DNA follows: TGTGCCAGTACCCGGGAGTACCCCACCGGGGAGCTGTTTTTT.

This clone was found once. This chain joins TRBV5-5 and TRBJ1-2; 12 bases fit TRBD1. Germline values: CDR1 SGHKS, CDR2 YYEKEE (reference sequence). The trim removed 2 bases at V and 8 bases at J, leaving 13 bases unmatched. The CDR3 sequence is 17 residues long. In DNA form, the CDR3 reads TGTGCCAGCAGCTTTGATGGGACAGGGGGCCGGTATTACGGCTACACCTTC. Protein: CASSFDGTGGRYYGYTF.